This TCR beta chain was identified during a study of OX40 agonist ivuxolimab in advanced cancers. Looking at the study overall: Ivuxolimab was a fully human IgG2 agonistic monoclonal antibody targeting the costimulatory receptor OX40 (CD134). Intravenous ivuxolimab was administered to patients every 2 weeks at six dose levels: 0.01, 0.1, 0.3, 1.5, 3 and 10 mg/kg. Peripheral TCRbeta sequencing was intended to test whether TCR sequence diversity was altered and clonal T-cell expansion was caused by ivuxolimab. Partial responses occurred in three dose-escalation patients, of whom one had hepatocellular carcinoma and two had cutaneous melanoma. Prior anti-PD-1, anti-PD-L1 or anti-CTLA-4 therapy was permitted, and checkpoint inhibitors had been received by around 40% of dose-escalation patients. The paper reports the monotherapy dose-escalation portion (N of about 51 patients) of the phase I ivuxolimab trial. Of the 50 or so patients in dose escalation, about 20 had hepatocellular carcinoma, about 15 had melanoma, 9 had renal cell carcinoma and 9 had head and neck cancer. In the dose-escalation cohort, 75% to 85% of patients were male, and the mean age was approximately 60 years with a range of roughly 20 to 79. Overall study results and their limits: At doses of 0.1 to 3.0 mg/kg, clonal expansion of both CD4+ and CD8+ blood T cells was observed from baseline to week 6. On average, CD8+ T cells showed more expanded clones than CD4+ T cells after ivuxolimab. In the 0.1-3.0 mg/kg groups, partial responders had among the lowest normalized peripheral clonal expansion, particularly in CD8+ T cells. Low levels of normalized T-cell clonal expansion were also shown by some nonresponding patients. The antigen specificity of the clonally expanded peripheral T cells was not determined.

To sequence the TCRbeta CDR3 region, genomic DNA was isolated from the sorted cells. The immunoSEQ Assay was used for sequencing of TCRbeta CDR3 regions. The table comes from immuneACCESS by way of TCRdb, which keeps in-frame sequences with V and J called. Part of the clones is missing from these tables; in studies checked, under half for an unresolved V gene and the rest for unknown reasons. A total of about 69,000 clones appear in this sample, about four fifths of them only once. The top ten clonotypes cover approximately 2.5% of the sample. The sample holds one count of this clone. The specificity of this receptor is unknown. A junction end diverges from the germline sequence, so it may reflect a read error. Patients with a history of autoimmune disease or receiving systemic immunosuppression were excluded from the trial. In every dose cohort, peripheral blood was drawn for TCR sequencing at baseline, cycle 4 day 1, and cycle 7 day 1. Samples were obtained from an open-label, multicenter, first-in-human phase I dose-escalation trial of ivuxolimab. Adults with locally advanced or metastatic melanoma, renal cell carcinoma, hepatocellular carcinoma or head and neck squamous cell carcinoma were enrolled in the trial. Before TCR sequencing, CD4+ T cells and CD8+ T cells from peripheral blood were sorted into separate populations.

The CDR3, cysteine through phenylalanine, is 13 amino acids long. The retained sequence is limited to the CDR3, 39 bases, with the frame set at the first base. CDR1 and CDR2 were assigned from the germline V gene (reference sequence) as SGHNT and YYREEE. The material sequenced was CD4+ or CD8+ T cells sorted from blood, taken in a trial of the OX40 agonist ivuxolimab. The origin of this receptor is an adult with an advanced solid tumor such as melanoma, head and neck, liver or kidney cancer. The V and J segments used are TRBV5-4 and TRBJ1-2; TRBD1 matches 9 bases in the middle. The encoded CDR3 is CASSVQGARASDF. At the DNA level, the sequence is TGTGCCAGCAGCGTACAGGGGGCGCGGGCGTCGGACTTC.